The present T cell receptor beta chain was sequenced within a study of blood T cell repertoires in COVID-19. Authors' data handling: Estimation of nucleated cell counts was performed using reference gene primer amplification. The method was immunoSEQ multiplex PCR; TCRdb's version includes in-frame clones alone and lacks a portion of them. V, J and clone size derive from that table, while D and trimming were established from the DNA sequence. Of some 100,000 clones in the sample, around 82% were seen once. Germline-derived CDR1 and CDR2 are MDHEN and SYDVKM. CDR3 size: 14 residues. The V gene lost 9 bases and the J gene lost 6 bases, with 18 bases spanning the gap.

The chain recombines TRBV28 with TRBJ1-5; D may be TRBD1 (6 bases). The source material was peripheral blood. The receptor was derived from a human donor in a cohort sampled during active or convalescent COVID-19. CDR3 sequence: CASLFGGVGQPQHF. CDR3 nucleotide sequence: TGTGCCAGTTTATTTGGGGGCGTGGGTCAGCCCCAGCATTTT.